This is a list of T cell receptor beta chains from one sample in a study of identical twins. TCRdb redid the calling of the 5' RACE reads with MiXCR, one entry per CDR3 protein. The sample includes 550,000 to 700,000 distinct CDR3 sequences, around 20% of them seen just once. The same sample was also used in a study of T cells expressing NK-cell markers.

Input material: PBMCs. These receptors all stem from a woman aged 18-29 years in good health. Each CDR3 is given with its conserved first and last residue. The D gene is left open where the match is weak.

TRBV11-2,TRBD2,TRBJ2-1,15,CASSRVAGEVYEQFF
TRBV4-3,NA,TRBJ2-5,15,CASSQVEATQETQYF
TRBV27,TRBD1,TRBJ2-7,16,CASSLSLGTVTYEQYF
TRBV12-3/TRBV12-4,TRBD2,TRBJ2-3,16,CASSAGAGLFTDTQYF
TRBV20-1,TRBD2,TRBJ2-2,14,CSARVAGGTGELFF
TRBV19,NA,TRBJ2-7,17,CASSRAGLSRGSYEQYF
TRBV7-2,NA,TRBJ1-2,15,CASSSDNSMGYGYTF
TRBV20-1,TRBD1,TRBJ2-1,15,CSAREQGWANNEQFF
TRBV29-1,NA,TRBJ1-1,13,CSARGFRGTEAFF
TRBV12-3/TRBV12-4,NA,TRBJ2-3,15,CASSRQVGHTDTQYF
TRBV20-1,NA,TRBJ2-3,13,CSTPEGGKDTQYF
TRBV6-2/TRBV6-3,TRBD1,TRBJ2-7,15,CASSYRTGLAYEQYF
TRBV12-3/TRBV12-4,TRBD1,TRBJ2-7,18,CASSGGAYTGGRTYEQYF
TRBV12-3/TRBV12-4,TRBD1,TRBJ1-2,13,CASREQGNYGYTF
TRBV9,TRBD2,TRBJ2-3,15,CASSDGTISTDTQYF
TRBV7-2,TRBD2,TRBJ2-1,16,CASSFVGTSGYNEQFF
TRBV6-1,NA,TRBJ1-5,15,CASGNRPHSNQPQHF
TRBV29-1,NA,TRBJ1-2,12,CSVDRVGYGYTF
TRBV7-8,NA,TRBJ1-5,14,CASSFDSLWQPQHF
TRBV20-1,NA,TRBJ2-3,10,CSAKWDTQYF
TRBV20-1,TRBD1,TRBJ2-7,14,CSARAEQGTYEQYF
TRBV6-2/TRBV6-3,TRBD1,TRBJ2-6,17,CASYIPPGTGGANVLTF
TRBV5-1,NA,TRBJ2-5,15,CASSFVGTRLETQYF
TRBV5-1,NA,TRBJ2-1,12,CASTGLGNEQFF
TRBV3-1,TRBD1,TRBJ2-1,18,CASSQDPGTGLRGDEQFF
TRBV5-1,NA,TRBJ2-7,12,CASSGDHYEQYF
TRBV29-1,TRBD1,TRBJ1-2,12,CSWGDRGYGYTF
TRBV5-1,NA,TRBJ1-2,11,CACRDPEGYTF
TRBV9,TRBD2,TRBJ2-5,14,CASSPTSDKETQYF
TRBV7-9,NA,TRBJ2-1,15,CASSLVLVGPNEQFF
TRBV5-1,NA,TRBJ2-7,13,CASSQQPGVEQYF
TRBV5-1,NA,TRBJ1-6,13,CASRTAENSPLHF
TRBV12-3/TRBV12-4,NA,TRBJ1-1,14,CASSPQGWNTEAFF
TRBV5-1,NA,TRBJ2-2,16,CASSGNPQGNTGELFF
TRBV7-9,NA,TRBJ2-3,15,CASSEAGRAGDTQYF
TRBV20-1,NA,TRBJ2-7,13,CSARAQGLREQYF
TRBV6-5,NA,TRBJ2-7,13,CASRAGQVYEQYF
TRBV20-1,NA,TRBJ2-5,12,CSASPGDETQYF
TRBV20-1,TRBD1,TRBJ1-1,12,CSARTGRTEAFF
TRBV10-3,NA,TRBJ2-5,13,CAISEEHPGTQYF
TRBV15,NA,TRBJ2-4,18,CATSRDPFPLLAKNIQYF
TRBV6-5,NA,TRBJ2-7,13,CASSYDGSYEQYF
TRBV10-3,NA,TRBJ2-7,11,CAIRDMNEQYF
TRBV6-5,NA,TRBJ1-2,10,CAKLRDGYTF
TRBV2,NA,TRBJ2-1,14,CASGSWGGLNEQFF